The clone carrying this TCR beta chain was seen a handful of times. The data were obtained in a study of T cells after yellow fever vaccination. One entry per CDR3 protein results from TCRdb running MiXCR on the 5' RACE reads. The repertoire includes approximately 300,000 distinct CDR3 sequences, 13% of them detected once, and roughly 0.5% sits in the top ten. The germline V gene encodes CDR1 LGHDT and CDR2 YNNKEL (reference sequence). Between the trimmed V and J ends, which lost 4 bases and 0 bases, there was a span of 4 bases. The CDR3 runs 13 residues. The genes are TRBV3-1 and TRBJ2-4; unclear D gene. The specimen comprised CD4+ T cells sorted from PBMCs, sampled 45 days after the yellow fever booster vaccination. The TCR was taken from a man in his thirties or forties who received the YFV17D yellow fever vaccine. The CDR3 nucleotides are TGTGCCAGCAGCCTCCTAGCCAAAAACATTCAGTACTTC. The encoded protein is CASSLLAKNIQYF.